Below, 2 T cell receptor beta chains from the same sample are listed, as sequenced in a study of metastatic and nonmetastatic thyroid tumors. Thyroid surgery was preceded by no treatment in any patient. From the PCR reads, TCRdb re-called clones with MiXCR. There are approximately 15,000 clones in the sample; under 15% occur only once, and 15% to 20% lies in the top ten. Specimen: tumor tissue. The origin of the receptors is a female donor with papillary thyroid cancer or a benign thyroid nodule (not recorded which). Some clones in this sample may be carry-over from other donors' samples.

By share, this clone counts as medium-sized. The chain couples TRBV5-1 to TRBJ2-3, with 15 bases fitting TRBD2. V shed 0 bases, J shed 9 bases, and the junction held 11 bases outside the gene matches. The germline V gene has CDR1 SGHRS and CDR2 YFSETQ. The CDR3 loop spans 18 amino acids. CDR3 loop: CASSLASRTSGRAETQYF. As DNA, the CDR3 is TGCGCCAGCAGCTTGGCCAGCCGGACTAGCGGGAGGGCGGAGACGCAGTATTTT.

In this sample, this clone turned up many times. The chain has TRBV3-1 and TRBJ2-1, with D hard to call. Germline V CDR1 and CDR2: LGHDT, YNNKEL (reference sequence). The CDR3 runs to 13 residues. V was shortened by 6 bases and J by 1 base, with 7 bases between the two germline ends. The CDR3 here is CASRAESYNEQFF. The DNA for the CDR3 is TGTGCCAGCAGGGCGGAATCCTACAATGAGCAGTTCTTC.